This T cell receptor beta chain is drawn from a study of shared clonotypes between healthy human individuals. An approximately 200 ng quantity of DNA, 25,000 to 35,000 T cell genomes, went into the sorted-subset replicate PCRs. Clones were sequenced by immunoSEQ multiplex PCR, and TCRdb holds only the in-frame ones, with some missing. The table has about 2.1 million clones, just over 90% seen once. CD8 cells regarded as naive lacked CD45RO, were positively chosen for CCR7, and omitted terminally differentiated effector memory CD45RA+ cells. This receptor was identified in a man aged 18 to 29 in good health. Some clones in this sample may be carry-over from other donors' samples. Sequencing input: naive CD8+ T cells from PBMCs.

CDR3 sequence (DNA): TGTGCCAGCAGTTACTCGATTTGGACAGCTAAAGAGACCCAGTACTTC. Translation gives CASSYSIWTAKETQYF. This sequence joins TRBV6-5 and TRBJ2-5; TRBD1 is a possible D gene (6 bases). With 0 bases removed from V and 3 bases from J, the gap between germline ends came to 14 bases. This CDR3 spans 16 amino acids. CDR1 MNHEY and CDR2 SVGAGI come from the germline V gene.